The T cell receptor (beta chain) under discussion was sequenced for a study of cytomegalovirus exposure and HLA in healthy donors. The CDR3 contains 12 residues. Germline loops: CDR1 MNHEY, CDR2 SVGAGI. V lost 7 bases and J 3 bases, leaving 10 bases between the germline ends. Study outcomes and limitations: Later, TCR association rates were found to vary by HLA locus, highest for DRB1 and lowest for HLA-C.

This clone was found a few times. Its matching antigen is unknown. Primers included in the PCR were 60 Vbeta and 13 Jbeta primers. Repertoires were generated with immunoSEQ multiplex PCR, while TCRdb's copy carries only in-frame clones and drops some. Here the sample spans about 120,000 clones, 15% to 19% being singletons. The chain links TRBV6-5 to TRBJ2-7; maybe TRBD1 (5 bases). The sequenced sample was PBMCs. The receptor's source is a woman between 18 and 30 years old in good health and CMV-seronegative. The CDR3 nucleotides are TGTGCCAGCACCCCGGACAACTACGAGCAGTACTTC. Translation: CASTPDNYEQYF.